Shown below are 6 T cell receptor beta chains from a single sample sequenced in a study of vaccination and CD4 T cells after COVID-19. For these receptors, no antigen is known. Cultured CD4+ T-cell DNA underwent Oncomine TCR Beta short-read sequencing. TCRdb reanalysed the PCR reads using MiXCR and keeps one entry per CDR3 protein. The table records more than 4,000 distinct CDR3 sequences, roughly two fifths of them present only once. Treatment meaning: approximately 10-day PBMC culture with coronavirus spike peptide pools or control peptides (ViraFEST assay). These CD4+ T cells came from an unexposed donor, sampled before the COVID-19 pandemic (2011-2018). The material sequenced was CD4+ T cells from blood, cultured in vitro. The receptors originated from a human donor in good health.

V and J are TRBV5-1 and TRBJ1-1, with D tentatively TRBD1 (5 bases). The CDR3 extends over 15 amino acids. Germline V gene data show CDR1 as SGHRS and CDR2 as YFSETQ. Trimming shortened V by 3 bases and J by 10 bases, and 22 bases separated the two germline ends. The CDR3 DNA follows: TGCGCCAGCAGCTGGAATTGGGACTCAAGTACGGCAGCTTTCTTT. Its translation is CASSWNWDSSTAAFF.

The chain carries TRBV19 and TRBJ1-5; D might be TRBD1 (5 bases). From germline, CDR1 is LNHDA and CDR2 SQIVND (reference sequence). The CDR3 contains 18 residues. Trimming removed 7 bases from V and 5 bases from J, with 27 bases in between. The CDR3 DNA reads as TGTGCCAGTAACCATAGGTGGGCAGGCGGGACCCCGGATCAGCCCCAGCATTTT. Translating gives CASNHRWAGGTPDQPQHF. Drawing the rest from reference TRBV19 and TRBJ1-5, the complete variable domain is DGGITQSPKYLFRKEGQNVTLSCEQNLNHDAMYWYRQDPGQGLRLIYYSQIVNDFQKGDIAEGYSVSREKKESFPLTVTSAQKNPTAFYLCASNHRWAGGTPDQPQHFGDGTRLSIL.

J is TRBJ1-1 and V is TRBV14, with D possibly being TRBD1 (5 bases). The CDR3 has 12 amino acids. Trimming cost V 4 bases and J 7 bases, with 10 bases left between them. Germline lookup yields CDR1 SGHDN and CDR2 FVKESK. The CDR3 sequence: CASSPSTVEAFF. The CDR3 DNA sequence: TGTGCCAGCAGCCCTTCGACAGTTGAAGCTTTCTTT.

J is TRBJ1-5 and V is TRBV6-1; the D is unclear. V lost 8 bases and J lost 0, with 11 bases in between. Germline CDR1 is MNHNS and CDR2 is SASEGT. CDR3 length: 14 residues. DNA of the CDR3: TGTGCCAGCCGGCCAGTTTATAGCAATCAGCCCCAGCATTTT. Its translation: CASRPVYSNQPQHF.

This chain connects TRBV5-4 to TRBJ2-5; 11 bases line up with TRBD2. This CDR3 spans 15 amino acids. Germline lookup yields CDR1 SGHNT and CDR2 YYREEE (reference sequence). Trimming cost V 4 bases and J 2 bases; bases outside gene matches: 4. CDR3 in amino acids: CASSPTSGGQETQYF. Here the CDR3 DNA reads TGTGCCAGCAGCCCCACTAGCGGGGGACAAGAGACCCAGTACTTC.

This clonotype was counted only a few times. The rearrangement joins TRBV7-9 to TRBJ1-1; 7 bases fit TRBD1. The ends lost 5 bases at V and 5 bases at J; junction bases unmatched: 11. The CDR3 is 15 amino acids. Germline V CDR1 and CDR2: SEHNR, FQNEAQ (reference sequence). The CDR3 coding sequence is TGTGCCAGCAGCCCGTACTCAGGGGGGGTAACTGAAGCTTTCTTT. Its protein product is CASSPYSGGVTEAFF.